This T cell receptor beta chain stems from a study of blood T cell repertoires in COVID-19. Generated by immunoSEQ multiplex PCR, the TCRdb table keeps only in-frame clones and is missing some. Of some 200,000 clones in the sample, around 84% were seen once. The CDR3 is 16 residues long. Germline trimming cut 0 bases from V and 1 base from J; bases unmatched to any gene: 3. Looked up from germline, CDR1 is SGDLS and CDR2 is YYNGEE. The rearrangement uses TRBV9 and TRBJ2-7; 11 bases line up with TRBD1. The specimen was peripheral blood. The sequence came from a man aged 25 to 40 with active or convalescent COVID-19. The CDR3 coding sequence is TGTGCCAGCAGCGTAGTGGGGACAGGGGGATCCTACGAGCAGTACTTC. This codes for CASSVVGTGGSYEQYF. Looking up the rest from reference TRBV9 and TRBJ2-7 gives the full variable domain: DSGVTQTPKHLITATGQRVTLRCSPRSGDLSVYWYQQSLDQGLQFLIQYYNGEERAKGNILERFSAQQFPDLHSELNLSSLELGDSALYFCASSVVGTGGSYEQYFGPGTRLTVT.